This TCR beta chain came from a study of cytomegalovirus exposure and HLA in healthy donors. The CDR3 has 15 amino acids. Germline V gives CDR1 MNHEY, CDR2 SMNVEV (reference sequence). PCR amplification relied on 60 Vbeta primers (plus 13 Jbeta primers). Source study methods: It was a later analysis that counted around 85 million unique TCR beta chains, of which about 10 million were shared. The repertoire was sequenced with immunoSEQ multiplex PCR; TCRdb's copy has only in-frame clones and lacks some. Clone size and V and J calls were adopted from that table, with D and trimming inferred from the DNA. The sample lists 95,000 to 150,000 clones; under 70% were seen once. Regarding the study as a whole: A reported reduction in N-insertions relative to the approximately 670-donor mean was seen in an Asian-associated ancestry cluster in a later analysis.

Comment on this clone: Its specificity is unknown.

Sequenced material: PBMCs. J is TRBJ2-5 and V is TRBV27, with TRBD1 matching over 7 bases. Matching the DNA end better, TRBJ2-7 makes the J call doubtful. This clonotype was sampled from a young man in good health and CMV-seronegative. The CDR3 nucleotides are TGTGCCAGCTCTCCTATACCCGGACAGGACAACGAGCAGTACTTC. Its protein is CASSPIPGQDNEQYF.